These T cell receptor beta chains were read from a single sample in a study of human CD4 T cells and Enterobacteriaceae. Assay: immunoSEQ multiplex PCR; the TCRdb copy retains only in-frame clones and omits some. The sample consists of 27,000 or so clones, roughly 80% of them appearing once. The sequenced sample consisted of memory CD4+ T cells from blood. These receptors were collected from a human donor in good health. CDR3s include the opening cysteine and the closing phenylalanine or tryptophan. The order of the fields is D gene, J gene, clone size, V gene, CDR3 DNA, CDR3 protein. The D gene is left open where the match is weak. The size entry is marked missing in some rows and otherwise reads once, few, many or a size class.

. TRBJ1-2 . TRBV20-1 TGCAGTGCTAGACAGACGCGGGGCTACACCTTC CSARQTRGYTF
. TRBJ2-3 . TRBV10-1 TGCGCCAGCAGCTGGGACACCCACACAGATACGCAGTATTTT CASSWDTHTDTQYF
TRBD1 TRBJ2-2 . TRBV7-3 TGTGCCAGCAGCATAACAGGGGGTTTGAACACCGGGGAGCTGTTTTTT CASSITGGLNTGELFF
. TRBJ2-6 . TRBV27 TGTGCCAGCAGTTTCCGGGGGGCTATGGGGGCCAACGTCCTGACTTTC CASSFRGAMGANVLTF
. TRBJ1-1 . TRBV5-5 TGTGCCAGCAGCTTGGAGCAGGTACCCACTGAAGCTTTCTTT CASSLEQVPTEAFF
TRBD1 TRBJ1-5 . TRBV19 TGTGCCAGTAAGGCATTAGTCGGGACAGCCTATGACCGACCCCAGCATTTT CASKALVGTAYDRPQHF
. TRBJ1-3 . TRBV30 TGTGCCTGGAGTGTTTCAGGGTCTGGAAACACCATATATTTT CAWSVSGSGNTIYF
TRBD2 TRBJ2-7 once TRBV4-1 TGCGCCAGCAGCCAAGGAAGCGGGAGCTCCTACGAGCAGTACTTC CASSQGSGSSYEQYF
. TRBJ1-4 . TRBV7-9 TGTGCCAGCAGCCCCTCAGGGGCGACTGAAAAACTGTTTTTT CASSPSGATEKLFF
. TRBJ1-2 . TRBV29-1 TGCAGCGTTGAAGATCGGACAACATATGGCTACACCTTC CSVEDRTTYGYTF
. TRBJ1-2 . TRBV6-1 TGTGCCAGCAGTGAACTCCAGGGAAGAATCTATGGCTACACCTTC CASSELQGRIYGYTF
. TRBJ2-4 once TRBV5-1 TGCGCCAGCAGCTTGGAAGGGGAGACCAAAAACATTCAGTACTTC CASSLEGETKNIQYF
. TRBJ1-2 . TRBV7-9 TGTGCCAGCAGCTTAGGGTTCGGCTCTAACTATGGCTACACCTTC CASSLGFGSNYGYTF
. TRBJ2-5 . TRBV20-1 TGCAGTGCCTCTGCCGCTGGGACCCAGTACTTC CSASAAGTQYF
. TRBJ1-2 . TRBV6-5 TGTGCCAGCAGTTACTCCGGGACGGGGAACTATGGCTACACCTTC CASSYSGTGNYGYTF
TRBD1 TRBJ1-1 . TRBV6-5 TGTGCCAGCGCACAGGGGGCGGGTGGCACTGAAGCTTTCTTT CASAQGAGGTEAFF
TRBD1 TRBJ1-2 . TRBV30 TGTGCCTGGAGTGTAGGAACGACAGGGAACAGGGATGGCTACACCTTC CAWSVGTTGNRDGYTF
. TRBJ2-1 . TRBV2 TGTGCCAGCAGACTTTTTGAGCAGTTCTTC CASRLFEQFF
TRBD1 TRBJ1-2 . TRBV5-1 TGCGCCAGCAGCTTAGACGGGACAGGCTTTGGCTACACCTTC CASSLDGTGFGYTF
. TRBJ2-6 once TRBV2 TGTGCCAGCTTCCCGCAGGGTACAGGGGCCAACGTCCTGACTTTC CASFPQGTGANVLTF
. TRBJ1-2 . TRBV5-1 TGCGCCAGCAGCACAACAGGGATGGGGTATGGCTACACCTTC CASSTTGMGYGYTF